This T cell receptor (beta chain) was retrieved from a study of shared clonotypes between healthy human individuals. General study points: Sampling used blood alone; tissue repertoires probably differ.

As regards this clone: Its antigen is currently unknown.

Every subset had its genomic DNA shared out evenly among several immunoSEQ plates. Clones were sequenced by immunoSEQ multiplex PCR, and TCRdb holds only the in-frame ones, with some missing. Of approximately 500,000 clones listed, 60% to 80% were seen once; the top ten hold around an eighth. Trimming left V 4 bases short and J 2 bases short, with 9 bases between. Per germline, CDR1 SQVTM and CDR2 ANQGSEA. The length of the CDR3 is 12 residues. Donors comprised only Caucasian adults living in Nashville, Tennessee. This chain joins TRBV29-1 and TRBJ2-7; no clear D gene. The sequenced sample consisted of PBMCs. This receptor was identified in a middle-aged woman in good health. Some clones in this sample may be carry-over from other donors' samples. In DNA form, the CDR3 reads TGCAGCGTTGGGGTCGGTACCTACGAGCAGTACTTC. It yields the protein CSVGVGTYEQYF.